One sample yielded the 7 T cell receptor beta chains listed below, sequenced in a study of Ad26.COV2.S vaccination and SARS-CoV-2 variants (dated by TCRdb to the early 2020s). To prepare the library, the immunoSEQ multiplex PCR assay was applied. The table was pulled from immuneACCESS by TCRdb, which kept in-frame rearrangements only. Such tables lose some clones; where checked, under half of the loss comes from unresolved V genes, and the rest has no known cause. The sample table contains roughly 380,000 clones; only one count was recorded for roughly 90% of them. Around 3.6% of the sample is taken by the ten largest. This sample's treatment or condition label indicates: around 19 received Ad26.COV2.S at low or high dose, single or two shots; roughly five received placebo; per-sample allocation not given. Repertoires of vaccine and placebo recipients were sequenced from samples collected on day 63 after the first injection.

The material sequenced was peripheral blood, taken in a trial of Ad26.COV2.S vaccine versus placebo. The receptors stem from a person aged 18 to 65 who received the Ad26.COV2.S COVID-19 vaccine or a placebo.

About this clone itself: In the same sample, other DNA sequences code for this CDR3. For the CDR3, the DNA is TGTGCCAGCAGCTTGGAGGCGAACACCGGGGAGCTGTTTTTT. It yields the protein CASSLEANTGELFF. The chain links TRBV5-4 to TRBJ2-2; D unresolved. The V end lost 0 bases, the J end lost 0 bases, and 3 bases lay between the germline ends. Germline-derived CDR1 and CDR2 are SGHNT and YYREEE (reference sequence). CDR3 length: 14 residues.

The rearrangement links TRBV28 to TRBJ2-7, with D possibly TRBD2 on 6 matching bases. The CDR3 has 11 residues. Germline V lookup: CDR1 MDHEN, CDR2 SYDVKM. The V and J ends lost 2 bases and 12 bases respectively, with 11 bases between them. The CDR3 coding sequence is TGTGCCAGCAGTTTAGATTGGGGGGTGTACTTC. Its protein is CASSLDWGVYF.

The chain is built from TRBV5-5 and TRBJ1-1; 12 nucleotides line up with TRBD1. Germline CDR1 reads SGHKS; CDR2 reads YYEKEE (reference sequence). CDR3 size: 17 residues. Trimming cost V 5 bases and J 1 base; bases outside gene matches: 9. As DNA, the CDR3 is TGTGCCAGCAGTCGCGGGACAGGGGGCTTCAGGAACACTGAAGCTTTCTTT. Its translation is CASSRGTGGFRNTEAFF.

As for this clone: The same CDR3 also results from other DNA sequences found in this sample. The V call is TRBV4-1, the J call TRBJ1-3, with unresolved D. V lost 4 bases and J lost 1, with 2 bases in between. CDR3 length equals 12 residues. The V gene's germline CDR1 is MGHRA and CDR2 YSYEKL. CDR3 nucleotide sequence: TGCGCCAGCAGCCCATCTGGAAACACCATATATTTT. Its protein is CASSPSGNTIYF.

The chain employs TRBV19 and TRBJ1-3; D remains ambiguous. The CDR3 is made up of 12 amino acids. The ends were cut back, 4 bases at V and 8 bases at J, with 9 bases in the middle. In germline, CDR1 is LNHDA, CDR2 SQIVND (reference sequence). CDR3 bases: TGTGCCAGTAGTACAGGAGGTCACACCATATATTTT. It specifies CASSTGGHTIYF.

This clone has a single count. V usage is TRBV5-1 and J usage is TRBJ2-4; the match to TRBD1 covers 8 bases. The germline gives CDR1 SGHRS, CDR2 YFSETQ. Unmatched junction bases numbered 6, after V lost 4 bases and J lost 6 bases. The CDR3 runs 14 residues. The DNA of the CDR3 is TGCGCCAGCAGCCACCGGGACAGGAGAAACATTCAGTACTTC. Residues: CASSHRDRRNIQYF.

The chain combines TRBV27 with TRBJ2-4; the D is unclear. With 3 bases removed from V and 8 bases from J, the gap between germline ends came to 11 bases. CDR3 length equals 13 residues. CDR1 is MNHEY and CDR2 is SMNVEV in the germline V gene (reference sequence). The CDR3 region has the DNA TGTGCCAGCAGTTTTTCCAGTGGGTACATTCAGTACTTC. Its protein is CASSFSSGYIQYF.